This T cell receptor (beta chain) was identified during a study of T cells in Graves' hyperthyroidism and ophthalmopathy. Across the whole study: Peripheral blood sampling occurred at initial diagnosis, before any treatment.

As for this clonotype: Antigen specificity is unknown.

Notes on the study in general: From stable hyperthyroidism, ophthalmopathy was separated by a 13 V-J model.

It was 8.5 to 10 ml of fresh peripheral blood that supplied the PBMCs. The V gene end was trimmed by 1 base and the J gene end by 12 bases; junction bases not matched to a gene: 12. The CDR3 has 15 amino acids. Germline assignment: CDR1 SEHNR and CDR2 FQNEAQ (reference sequence). Researchers took RNA transcripts and amplified the TCR beta CDR3 regions from them. In the first-round RT-PCR of the TCR CDR3, the HTBI primer set was used. MiXCR was run by TCRdb on the multiplex PCR reads, yielding one entry per CDR3 protein. The profile covers a few hundred thousand distinct CDR3 sequences, with more than 15% appearing a single time and roughly 7.7% taken by the ten largest.

Sequencing input: blood. The chain has TRBV7-9 and TRBJ2-1, with TRBD2 matching over 7 bases. The sequence was obtained from a woman in her late teens or twenties with Graves' hyperthyroidism. The CDR3 bases are TGTGCCAGCAGCTTAGGGGGGGGACCCGCGGGAAGGCAGTTCTTC. It encodes CASSLGGGPAGRQFF.